One and the same sample provided the 8 T cell receptor beta chains below, sequenced in a study of blood T cell repertoires in COVID-19. The table came from immunoSEQ multiplex PCR; TCRdb's copy has only in-frame clones and leaves some out. The sample lists 360,000 or so clones, roughly 90% seen once, with less than 2% in the top ten. Sequenced material: PBMCs or T cells enriched from blood (not recorded which). The receptor source for this set is a woman between 25 and 40 years old who had recovered from COVID-19.

The chain couples TRBV24-1 to TRBJ1-4, with TRBD1 matching over 8 bases. The germline CDR1 and CDR2 sequences are KGHDR and SFDVKD. This CDR3 is built from 17 residues. V trimming: 4 bases; J trimming: 11 bases; junction bases outside the gene matches: 17. CDR3 protein: CATSDPKSPTGAGKLFF. The CDR3 region has the DNA TGTGCCACCAGTGACCCGAAATCTCCGACAGGGGCCGGGAAACTGTTTTTT.

With respect to this clone: In the same sample, other DNA sequences code for this CDR3. The chain couples TRBV12-3 or TRBV12-4 to TRBJ1-5; the D is unclear. The germline V and J ends were trimmed by 6 bases and 3 bases, with 6 bases remaining between them. This CDR3 is 12 amino acids long. The CDR3 spells CASSPSNQPQHF. In DNA form, the CDR3 reads TGTGCCAGCAGCCCCTCCAATCAGCCCCAGCATTTT.

The chain has TRBV3-1 (or the pseudogene TRBV3-2) and TRBJ2-5; possible D gene TRBD2, 6 bases. Germline values: CDR1 LGHDT, CDR2 YNNKEL (reference sequence). V was pared by 0 bases and J by 7 bases, with 21 bases between. The CDR3 extends over 17 amino acids. Here the CDR3 DNA reads TGTGCCAGCAGCCAAGATCCGAGGAGGGGCGTAGTGGGGACCCAGTACTTC. Translation: CASSQDPRRGVVGTQYF.

The rearrangement joins TRBV19 to TRBJ1-5; 8 bases are shared with TRBD1. This CDR3 has 14 residues. Germline CDR1 LNHDA, CDR2 SQIVND (reference sequence). V trimming: 7 bases; J trimming: 2 bases; junction bases outside the gene matches: 4. In DNA, the CDR3 is TGTGCCAGTATCAAGACAGGGGGCAATCAGCCCCAGCATTTT. Translation gives CASIKTGGNQPQHF.

This clone has a handful of counts. The chain combines TRBV27 with TRBJ1-1, with a weak D call TRBD1 (5 bases). Trimming left V 2 bases short and J 3 bases short, with 7 bases between. This CDR3 has 13 amino acids. Germline values: CDR1 MNHEY, CDR2 SMNVEV (reference sequence). The chain's CDR3 is CASSLGAYTEAFF. The CDR3 DNA follows: TGTGCCAGCAGTTTAGGGGCATACACTGAAGCTTTCTTT.

As to this clone: This same CDR3 is encoded by further DNA sequences in the sample. The genes are TRBV30 and TRBJ2-5, with TRBD2 identical over 15 bases. Germline loops: CDR1 GTSNPN, CDR2 SVGIG (reference sequence). This CDR3 region has 14 residues. V was pared by 5 bases and J by 4 bases, with 2 bases of the junction left unmatched. CDR3 nucleotide sequence: TGTGCCTGGTCGGGACTAGCGGGAGGAGAGACCCAGTACTTC. It specifies CAWSGLAGGETQYF. The full variable domain, rest sourced from reference TRBV30 and TRBJ2-5, is SQTIHQWPATLVQPVGSPLSLECTVEGTSNPNLYWYRQAAGRGLQLLFYSVGIGQISSEVPQNLSASRPQDRQFILSSKKLLLSDSGFYLCAWSGLAGGETQYFGPGTRLLVL.

This clone was picked up a small number of times. This rearrangement joins TRBV11-2 to TRBJ2-2, with D tentatively TRBD1 (5 bases). CDR1 and CDR2 from the germline V gene are SGHAT and FQNNGV. CDR3 length: 15 residues. V dropped 1 base and J dropped 3 bases, with 9 bases sitting between them. The CDR3 coding sequence is TGTGCCAGCAGCTTAGCTAGGGGCGACACCGGGGAGCTGTTTTTT. Translation: CASSLARGDTGELFF.

The chain links TRBV7-8 to TRBJ2-1; TRBD2 agrees at 8 bases. Germline CDR1 and CDR2: SGHVS and FQNEAQ. With V trimmed by 5 bases and J by 2 bases, 8 bases remained unmatched. This CDR3 spans 16 amino acids. This CDR3 reads CASSRAGVAPYNEQFF. The CDR3 DNA follows: TGTGCCAGCAGCCGAGCGGGAGTCGCGCCCTACAATGAGCAGTTCTTC.